Listed below are T cell receptor beta chains from one sample, sequenced in a study of patients and donors after allogeneic stem cell transplantation. Each CDR3 protein gets one entry after TCRdb re-called the RT-PCR reads with MiXCR. The repertoire includes some 9,800 distinct CDR3 sequences, approximately 5.9% of them detected once, and roughly a quarter sits in the top ten. Sequencing was done on a sample of blood, either unsorted or a sorted T cell fraction (not recorded which). The receptors here all came from a human donor who was either an allogeneic HSCT recipient or a stem cell or donor lymphocyte infusion donor (not recorded which). It is not recorded whose cells these are; they may come from a transplant donor. CDR3s include the opening cysteine and the closing phenylalanine or tryptophan. D genes are given only for firm matches. Some rows mark clone size as missing; the rest say once, few, many or name a class of expanded clone.

v_call,clone_size,d_call,j_call,cdr3_nt,cdr3_aa
TRBV28,-,TRBD1,TRBJ2-7,TGTGCCAGCAGTTCTCGGGACAGTAATTACGAGCAGTACTTC,CASSSRDSNYEQYF
TRBV18,many,TRBD2,TRBJ2-1,TGTGCCAGCTCCCGGACTAGCTTAATCAATGAGCAGTTCTTC,CASSRTSLINEQFF
TRBV24-1,many,-,TRBJ2-1,TGTGCCACCAGTGCTCTTCGGAGCTCCTACAATGAGCAGTTCTTC,CATSALRSSYNEQFF
TRBV28,many,TRBD1,TRBJ1-1,TGTGCCAGCAGTGGGGACAGGAACACTGAAGCTTTCTTT,CASSGDRNTEAFF
TRBV12-3/TRBV12-4,many,TRBD2,TRBJ2-3,TGTGCCAGCAGTCCTGAGACTAGCATGACAGATACGCAGTATTTT,CASSPETSMTDTQYF
TRBV24-1,many,TRBD2,TRBJ2-1,TGTGCCACCAGTGATTCGACTAGCGGGAGTCCGTATTCCTACAATGAGCAGTTCTTC,CATSDSTSGSPYSYNEQFF
TRBV5-1,medium-sized,TRBD2,TRBJ2-1,TGCGCCAGCAGCTTCGGGACTAGCTCCTCCTACAATGAGCAGTTCTTC,CASSFGTSSSYNEQFF
TRBV5-6,many,TRBD2,TRBJ2-1,TGTGCCAGCAGCTCCGCGGGACTAGCGGGACGTAGCTCCTACAATGAGCAGTTCTTC,CASSSAGLAGRSSYNEQFF
TRBV3-1,-,-,TRBJ2-1,TGTGCCAGCAGCCAAACCCAAAGGAATGAGCAGTTCTTC,CASSQTQRNEQFF
TRBV20-1,-,-,TRBJ2-7,TGCAGTGCTAGAGATTTACCGGGACCCTACGAGCAGTACTTC,CSARDLPGPYEQYF
TRBV11-2,many,TRBD2,TRBJ2-1,TGTGCCAGCAGCTTAAGCGGTGTTAGCGGGAAGGCTGAGCAGTTCTTC,CASSLSGVSGKAEQFF
TRBV18,many,TRBD2,TRBJ2-1,TGTGCCAGCTCACCAGCCGGGACTAGCGGACCTTTGGAGCAGTTCTTC,CASSPAGTSGPLEQFF
TRBV20-1,many,-,TRBJ1-5,TGCAGTGCAATTCCAGGTGGTAGCAATCAGCCCCAGCATTTT,CSAIPGGSNQPQHF
TRBV6-2/TRBV6-3,many,-,TRBJ2-7,TGTGCCAGCAGTAGGACTGGGACCTACGAGCAGTACTTC,CASSRTGTYEQYF
TRBV6-6,-,TRBD2,TRBJ2-3,TGTGCCAGCAGCCTAGCGGGCCTCATAGATACGCAGTATTTT,CASSLAGLIDTQYF
TRBV29-1,-,TRBD2,TRBJ2-3,TGCAGCGTGACTAGCGGGAGCACAGATACGCAGTATTTT,CSVTSGSTDTQYF
TRBV19,-,-,TRBJ1-2,TGTGCCAGTAGGGGGACCAGCTATGGCTACACCTTC,CASRGTSYGYTF
TRBV5-6,large,-,TRBJ1-2,TGTGCCAGCAGCTTCTGGGCAGGGAATGGCTACACCTTC,CASSFWAGNGYTF
TRBV10-3,many,TRBD2,TRBJ2-5,TGTGCCATCAGTGATGGCGGGAGGGGAGAGACCCAGTACTTC,CAISDGGRGETQYF
TRBV20-1,few,-,TRBJ2-2,TGCAGTGCTAGAGAAAACACCGGGGAGCTGTTTTTT,CSARENTGELFF
TRBV5-6,medium-sized,-,TRBJ1-6,TGTGCCAGCGGGAGGAGGAGCTCCTATAATTCACCCCTCCACTTT,CASGRRSSYNSPLHF
TRBV18,few,-,TRBJ1-5,TGTGCCAGCTCACCGAATTATAGCAATCAGCCCCAGCATTTT,CASSPNYSNQPQHF
TRBV24-1,few,-,TRBJ2-1,TGTGCCACCAGTGAGCCGGGGCGGACGGATGAGCAGTTCTTC,CATSEPGRTDEQFF
TRBV5-1,many,-,TRBJ2-1,TGCGCCAGCAGCCCATCGAGGGTCGAAGGGCAGTTCTTC,CASSPSRVEGQFF
TRBV5-1,many,-,TRBJ2-2,TGCGCCAGCAGCGGAGGACAGCCCGGGGCCGGGGAGCTGTTTTTT,CASSGGQPGAGELFF
TRBV6-2/TRBV6-3,many,-,TRBJ1-2,TGTGCCAGCAGTTACTCCGTTTCCTATGGCTACACCTTC,CASSYSVSYGYTF
TRBV7-9,many,TRBD1,TRBJ1-3,TGTGCCAGCAGCCCCCCGGGACAGTCCTCTGGAAACACCATATATTTT,CASSPPGQSSGNTIYF
TRBV20-1,few,-,TRBJ2-4,TGCAGTGCTAGGGGGCGGAGCATTCAGTACTTC,CSARGRSIQYF
TRBV20-1,many,-,TRBJ1-2,TGCAGTGCTAGAGGGGCAGGAGGGGGTGTGGGCTACACCTTC,CSARGAGGGVGYTF
TRBV5-1,medium-sized,TRBD2,TRBJ2-1,TGCGCCAGCAGACCCGGGACTAGCGGAGGGGGGGTCTACAATGAGCAGTTCTTC,CASRPGTSGGGVYNEQFF
TRBV6-2/TRBV6-3,-,-,TRBJ1-3,TGTGCCAGCAGTACTCATTCTGGAAACACCATATATTTT,CASSTHSGNTIYF
TRBV12-3/TRBV12-4,medium-sized,-,TRBJ1-2,TGTGCCAGCAGTTCCCTTTTACGCACCTTC,CASSSLLRTF
TRBV11-2,medium-sized,-,TRBJ2-1,TGTGCCAGCAGCTTATTAATCGGTCGCAGTGAGCAGTTCTTC,CASSLLIGRSEQFF
TRBV18,many,-,TRBJ1-4,TGTGCCAGCTCTCCGCCCTTTGAAGGCGGGAAAAAACTGTTTTTT,CASSPPFEGGKKLFF
TRBV6-5,many,TRBD1,TRBJ2-7,TGTGCCAGCAGTTACCAGGGGGTAAACGAGCAGTACTTC,CASSYQGVNEQYF
TRBV20-1,many,TRBD2,TRBJ2-1,TGCAGTGCTAGAGTCGTAGGACTAGCGGTTATCTACAATGAGCAGTTCTTC,CSARVVGLAVIYNEQFF
TRBV27,many,-,TRBJ1-2,TGTGCCAGCAGTTTGGCTCCGTCTAACTATGGCTACACCTTC,CASSLAPSNYGYTF
TRBV7-9,many,-,TRBJ2-1,TGTGCCAGCAGCTTAAGGTACTCGGGACGGTCCTACAATGAGCAGTTCTTC,CASSLRYSGRSYNEQFF
TRBV7-2,medium-sized,-,TRBJ1-6,TGTGCCAGCAGCTCTGGGACACCAAATTCACCCCTCCACTTT,CASSSGTPNSPLHF
TRBV2,many,TRBD1,TRBJ1-4,TGTGCCAGCAGCCGGACAGGGACCTTAAATGAAAAACTGTTTTTT,CASSRTGTLNEKLFF
TRBV13,-,TRBD2,TRBJ2-1,TGTGCCAGCAGCTTTTCGCTCCTAGCGGGGTACAATGAGCAGTTCTTC,CASSFSLLAGYNEQFF
TRBV30,many,-,TRBJ2-5,TGTGCCTGGAGTAACGGGGTAAGAAAGACCCAGTACTTC,CAWSNGVRKTQYF
TRBV9,many,-,TRBJ2-1,TGTGCCAGCAGCGTCGCACCCCGCGATGAGCAGTTCTTC,CASSVAPRDEQFF
TRBV28,medium-sized,-,TRBJ1-6,TGTGCCAGCAGTTTGGCCAGCCTAAATTCACCCCTCCACTTT,CASSLASLNSPLHF
TRBV24-1,few,TRBD1,TRBJ2-1,TGTGCCACCAGTGATCCGGGACAGGGCCCCCTCAATGAGCAGTTCTTC,CATSDPGQGPLNEQFF
TRBV4-1,few,-,TRBJ2-7,TGCGCCAGCAGCCTCCTGTCGGGGGCCCTTTCCGGAAGGTACGAGCAGTACTTC,CASSLLSGALSGRYEQYF
TRBV7-9,medium-sized,TRBD1,TRBJ1-2,TGTGCCAGCAGCTTAAAGAGACAGGGGGCTGCTATCTATGGCTACACCTTC,CASSLKRQGAAIYGYTF
TRBV7-2,many,-,TRBJ2-4,TGTGCCAGCAGCCCACGGGCTTTGACCAAAAACATTCAGTACTTC,CASSPRALTKNIQYF
TRBV11-2,many,-,TRBJ2-5,TGTGCCAGCAGCTTGGGTGGTTGGACCCAGTACTTC,CASSLGGWTQYF